This paragraph covers one T cell receptor (beta chain) sequence. This clonotype was seen many times. The clone's antigen remains unknown. No much larger clonotype is one base removed from it; base qualities were not supplied. V drops 3 bases and J drops 1 base, leaving 15 bases in between. For CDR1 and CDR2, the germline V gene lists SGHRS and YFSETQ. The CDR3 has 16 amino acids, counting the end cysteine and phenylalanine. Of all the DNA, just the CDR3 is kept, 48 bases in frame from base 1. The data are from a study of early T cells in non-severe SARS-CoV-2 infection (dated by TCRdb to the early 2020s). Regarding the complete study: Because TCR sequencing was done on bulk RNA from unsorted whole blood, the alpha and beta chains could not be paired.

Libraries were prepared through 5' RACE. Reads for this sample came from a NextSeq 500. Unique molecular identifiers were attached to individual cDNA molecules in the TCR library protocol so that sequencing error and PCR bias could be corrected. Both TCR alpha and beta chains were sequenced, and tight co-correlation was observed between alpha and beta sequence abundances in each sample. Per the source publication's procedure: Decombinator V4 was used to annotate TCR sequences for V gene, J gene and CDR3. Expanded TCRs were defined as changing significantly between any two time points under a Poisson model with p below 0.0001. TCR abundances were normalised to the total number of TCRs sequenced per sample and were expressed as counts per million. MAIT TCRs were defined by TRAV1-2 paired with TRAJ12, TRAJ20 or TRAJ33, and iNKT TCRs by TRAV10 paired with TRAJ18. VDJdb, accessed 1 November 2021, was searched for CMV, EBV and SARS-CoV-2 annotated TCRs, excluding TCRs annotated for multiple antigens. TCRdb reran the public reads through fastp at Q25 and MiXCR, keeping productive beta chains. A single entry per CDR3 protein holds the most common genes and DNA from its merged rows. These V and J calls rely on TCRdb rather than the paper's analysis. For this sample the table gives approximately 76,000 distinct CDR3 sequences, of which around 12% were detected only once. The ten most abundant clones make up around 1.3% of the sample.

This was a case-control study nested in a cohort of healthcare workers in London, UK, who had nasopharyngeal swab PCR tests and blood samples taken every week. Healthcare workers were enrolled in the week of the UK lockdown, from 23 to 31 March 2020, and were followed every week for up to roughly 15 weeks. Overall study outcomes, separate from this receptor: VDJdb matching was skewed toward anti-spike CD8 responses and likely underestimated virus-specific expansions by missing private and CD4 specificities.

Input material: whole blood. The origin of this receptor is an adult who was a healthcare worker with PCR-confirmed SARS-CoV-2 infection or an uninfected control (not recorded which). The chain joins TRBV5-1 to TRBJ2-3; the D region is possibly TRBD1 or TRBD2, each matching across 5 bases. The DNA is TGCGCCAGCAGCTGGGACGCCTACGTGGGCACAGATACGCAGTATTTT. Translated, this gives CASSWDAYVGTDTQYF.